This T cell receptor delta chain is from a study of gamma-delta chains in newborns, infants, children. The CDR3 consists of 18 residues. Germline V gene sequence: CDR1 GEAIGNYY, CDR2 EKD. J was trimmed by 0 bases and V by 0 bases; bases with no gene match: 2. Sample share makes this clone large. The sample carries other DNA sequences with the same CDR3. TCRdb re-analyzed the reads via CATT. The sample includes some 6,100 delta-chain clones, 2.6% of them seen just once. This clonotype originated in a child who was a newborn, infant or young child, either healthy, febrile or measles-vaccinated (not recorded which). Sequencing used blood. This chain uses TRDV2 with TRDJ3, with 9 bases lining up with TRDD3. CDR3 sequence reads: CACDTVGDSSWDTRQMFF. The DNA of the CDR3 is TGTGCCTGTGACACCGTGGGGGATAGCTCCTGGGACACCCGACAGATGTTTTTC.